These 13 T cell receptor beta chains originate from one sample sequenced in a study of post-analysis software for immune sequencing data (dated by TCRdb to the mid-2010s). The library was obtained by PCR. Reads for this sample came from an Illumina HiSeq 2500. To reduce PCR and sequencing biases, unique molecular identifiers were built into the TCR beta cDNA libraries. In TCRdb, the public reads were trimmed at Q25 with fastp and aligned with MiXCR, with productive beta chains retained. Every entry covers one CDR3 protein and lists the most common genes and DNA from its rows. The sample records some 700,000 distinct CDR3 sequences, approximately 59% of which are singletons. The top ten constitute around 10% of the sample. These TCRs are of unknown antigen specificity. Beyond this particular receptor, the publication reports: Significantly higher frequencies in patients than in controls were found for roughly 5 TRBV segments, including TRBV5-6, TRBV5-1 and TRBV20-1.

What was sequenced was blood. Every receptor here comes from a girl under 10 years old with multiple sclerosis.

This clonotype was observed once. V gene TRBV6-2 or TRBV6-3 combines with J gene TRBJ2-2; D perhaps matches TRBD1 (5 bases). Trimming pared 5 bases from V and 4 bases from J, leaving 14 bases between. Per the germline V gene, CDR1 is MNHEY and CDR2 is SVGEGT. This CDR3 comprises 15 residues. The CDR3 protein is CASSPRTTFTGELFF. CDR3 bases: TGTGCCAGCAGTCCGCGGACAACCTTCACCGGGGAGCTGTTTTTT.

This clonotype was counted a single time. The J gene is TRBJ2-5, the V gene TRBV29-1, with 12 bases matching TRBD1. Judging by the DNA end, TRBJ2-7 fits better; the J call may be wrong. Germline CDR1 reads SQVTM; CDR2 reads ANQGSEA. CDR3 size: 16 residues. CDR3 coding DNA: TGCAGCGTTGCCCGGGACAGGGGGCAAGAATCCTACGAGCAGTACTTC. Residues: CSVARDRGQESYEQYF.

This clonotype was seen more than once but under ten times. This chain connects TRBV20-1 to TRBJ2-3; TRBD1 aligns across 8 bases. Per germline, CDR1 DFQATT and CDR2 SNEGSKA (reference sequence). The CDR3 loop spans 10 amino acids. V shed 5 bases and J 8 bases; nucleotides not matched to a gene: 0. DNA of the CDR3: TGCAGTGCTCAGGGGGCTACGCAGTATTTT. It yields the protein CSAQGATQYF.

The chain links TRBV6-1 to TRBJ2-3; TRBD2 matches 10 bases. This CDR3 comprises 18 residues. Germline CDR1 reads MNHNS; CDR2 reads SASEGT. With V trimmed by 1 base and J by 0 bases, 7 bases remained unmatched. The CDR3 spells CASSEVPAGGISTDTQYF. The CDR3 bases are TGTGCCAGCAGTGAAGTTCCAGCGGGGGGGATTAGCACAGATACGCAGTATTTT.

The chain employs TRBV18 and TRBJ1-5; no definite D call. V dropped 6 bases and J dropped 0 bases, with 12 bases sitting between them. The CDR3 is 15 amino acids. The germline V gene has CDR1 KGHSH and CDR2 LQKENI. The CDR3 nucleotides are TGTGCCAGCTCTACGACCGGAGATAGCAATCAGCCCCAGCATTTT. Protein: CASSTTGDSNQPQHF.

The CDR3 coding sequence is TGTGCCACCAGCAGGGGCCAGGGGTTGAACACTGAAGCTTTCTTT. This translates into CATSRGQGLNTEAFF. J is TRBJ1-1 and V is TRBV15; possible D gene TRBD1, 6 bases. The CDR3 extends over 15 amino acids. Germline CDR1 reads LNHNV; CDR2 reads YYDKDF (reference sequence). Trimming left V 3 bases short and J 0 bases short, with 11 bases between. The full variable domain, its missing parts supplied by reference TRBV15 and TRBJ1-1, is DAMVIQNPRYQVTQFGKPVTLSCSQTLNHNVMYWYQQKSSQAPKLLFHYYDKDFNNEADTPDNFQSRRPNTSFCFLDIRSPGLGDTAMYLCATSRGQGLNTEAFFGQGTRLTVV.

V and J are TRBV7-9 and TRBJ2-7; D is unclear. Germline V CDR1 and CDR2: SEHNR, FQNEAQ (reference sequence). V was cut by 3 bases and J by 1 base, with 16 bases left in between. The CDR3 is made up of 16 amino acids. In nucleotides, the CDR3 is TGTGCCAGCAGCTTGAACTCCCTCGGTGAGTCCTACGAGCAGTACTTC. Translating it yields CASSLNSLGESYEQYF.

V usage is TRBV29-1 and J usage is TRBJ1-2, with 7 nucleotides matching TRBD1. From germline, CDR1 is SQVTM and CDR2 ANQGSEA. Unmatched junction bases numbered 5, after V lost 6 bases and J lost 4 bases. This CDR3 is built from 12 residues. The CDR3 reads CSVAGTAYGYTF. As DNA, the CDR3 is TGCAGCGTGGCGGGGACAGCCTATGGCTACACCTTC.

V usage is TRBV5-1 and J usage is TRBJ1-1; no reliable D call. V was shortened by 4 bases and J by 1 base, with 14 bases between the two germline ends. The CDR3 consists of 15 residues. The germline V gene encodes CDR1 SGHRS and CDR2 YFSETQ. The CDR3 DNA follows: TGCGCCAGCAGCCCGGAGGGCAAGGGGAACACTGAAGCTTTCTTT. The encoded protein is CASSPEGKGNTEAFF.

The genes are TRBV10-2 and TRBJ1-1; TRBD1 matches 9 bases. Unmatched junction bases numbered 5, after V lost 5 bases and J lost 1 base. CDR3 length: 15 amino acids. Per germline, CDR1 WSHSY and CDR2 SAAADI. As DNA, the CDR3 is TGCGCCAGCAGTACCCGGGACAGGGCGAACACTGAAGCTTTCTTT. Its protein product is CASSTRDRANTEAFF.

This clonotype is a singleton in its sample. The chain carries TRBV19 and TRBJ2-1; TRBD2 is a possible D gene (6 bases). Germline CDR1 reads LNHDA; CDR2 reads SQIVND (reference sequence). The CDR3 contains 15 residues. V was shortened by 7 bases and J by 7 bases, with 20 bases between the two germline ends. The CDR3 spells CASTPRRRGGNEQFF. For the CDR3, the DNA is TGTGCCAGTACTCCAAGGAGGCGGGGTGGTAATGAGCAGTTCTTC.

V is TRBV3-1 and J is TRBJ2-1; TRBD2 is a possible D gene (6 bases). The end of the DNA aligns better with TRBJ2-7, so the J call may be wrong. Germline V lookup: CDR1 LGHDT, CDR2 YNNKEL (reference sequence). The CDR3 loop spans 15 amino acids. CDR3 in amino acids: CASSQGQGAGYEQYF. CDR3 nucleotides: TGTGCCAGCAGCCAAGGTCAAGGGGCGGGATACGAGCAGTACTTC.

The genes are TRBV7-2 and TRBJ2-1; 9 bases are a match to TRBD2. CDR1 is SGHTA and CDR2 is FQGNSA in the germline V gene. CDR3 length: 17 residues. V was pared by 3 bases and J by 1 base, with 7 bases of the junction left unmatched. The CDR3 nucleotides are TGTGCCAGCAGCTTGTTAGCGGGAGACCCTTCCTACAATGAGCAGTTCTTC. Amino acid sequence: CASSLLAGDPSYNEQFF.